This is a list of T cell receptor beta chains from one sample in a study of T cell responses to AZD1222 COVID-19 vaccine. Clones were sequenced by immunoSEQ multiplex PCR, and TCRdb holds only the in-frame ones, with some missing. The sample consists of 140,000 or so clones, approximately 90% of them appearing once. Specimen: peripheral blood, collected on day 0 of AZD1222 vaccination. These receptors came from an adult in good health. The conserved cysteine and the conserved F or W are not part of the CDR3 here. Fields, in order: V gene, J gene, clone size, CDR3 protein. A row's size may be missing; if present it is once, few, many or a size class.

>TRBV4-1|TRBJ2-3|-
ASSLGTASTDTQY
>TRBV7-8|TRBJ2-7|-
ASSLGSTSGGPSYEQY
>TRBV27|TRBJ2-3|-
ASSPAQGRSLWVDTQY
>TRBV1|TRBJ1-3|-
TSWKPRGSGNTIY
>TRBV3-1/TRBV3-2|TRBJ2-2|-
ASSQGPWGGELF
>TRBV14|TRBJ1-3|once
ASSQIGVLSRGNTIY
>TRBV5-1|TRBJ2-7|-
ASRPPGSYEQY
>TRBV5-6|TRBJ2-2|-
ASSSGHLGTWRTGELF
>TRBV7-9|TRBJ2-7|-
ASSPNPTGTTYEQY
>TRBV6-5|TRBJ2-5|-
ASRTSGGLETQY
>TRBV5-5|TRBJ1-1|-
ASSLFQGLDTEAF
>TRBV24-1|TRBJ2-5|-
ATSDLSAGGQETQY
>TRBV24-1|TRBJ2-1|-
ATSDVSDVDEQF
>TRBV19|TRBJ2-2|-
ATHSGGAFTGELF
>TRBV28|TRBJ1-4|-
AITDTTTNEKLF
>TRBV11-2|TRBJ1-5|-
ASSPGGYSNQPQH
>TRBV10-3|TRBJ2-1|once
AISPTSGTYNEQF
>TRBV3-1/TRBV3-2|TRBJ1-6|-
ASRIYNSPLH
>TRBV2|TRBJ1-3|once
ASSALAGLSGNTIY
>TRBV4-2|TRBJ1-5|-
ASSQGPGGNQPQH
>TRBV19|TRBJ2-3|-
ASSPVTGSVDTQY
>TRBV29-1|TRBJ2-3|-
SVGGQGADTQY
>TRBV19|TRBJ1-1|-
ASSPPQGGNTEAF
>TRBV29-1|TRBJ2-7|-
SVESQSSYEQY